These T cell receptor beta chains were read from a single sample in a study of blood T cell repertoires in COVID-19. The data were produced by immunoSEQ multiplex PCR, yet TCRdb's version contains in-frame clones alone and is incomplete. The table has some 170,000 clones, approximately 95% seen once. Sequencing used peripheral blood. Every receptor here comes from a woman between 55 and 75 years old with COVID-19, enrolled during active disease. Each CDR3 is given with its conserved first and last residue. The D gene is left open where the match is weak. Not all rows give a size; the values are once, few, many and, for expanded clones, a class.

d_gene	abundance	v_gene	j_gene	CDR3aa	CDR3nt
TRBD1	NA	TRBV7-7	TRBJ2-2	CASRVGTGVPGELFF	TGTGCCAGCAGGGTGGGGACAGGCGTTCCCGGGGAGCTGTTTTTT
NA	NA	TRBV4-3	TRBJ2-1	CASSQERRRYNEQFF	TGCGCCAGCAGCCAAGAGCGGCGCCGGTACAATGAGCAGTTCTTC
TRBD1	NA	TRBV12-3/TRBV12-4	TRBJ1-2	CASSADRGRGYTF	TGTGCCAGCAGCGCGGACAGGGGGCGAGGCTACACCTTC
TRBD1	NA	TRBV9	TRBJ1-2	CASGQGTTNYGYTF	TGTGCCTCCGGACAGGGAACTACTAACTATGGCTACACCTTC
NA	NA	TRBV2	TRBJ2-2	CASNRDPSGTGELFF	TGTGCCAGTAACAGGGACCCATCGGGCACCGGGGAGCTGTTTTTT
TRBD2	NA	TRBV4-1	TRBJ2-1	CASSQGGGHYNEQFF	TGCGCCAGCAGCCAAGGCGGGGGGCACTACAATGAGCAGTTCTTC
TRBD2	NA	TRBV9	TRBJ2-3	CASSAPKLGGGWTDTQYF	TGTGCCAGCAGCGCCCCCAAGCTTGGCGGGGGGTGGACAGATACGCAGTATTTT
NA	NA	TRBV19	TRBJ1-1	CASSIFSEAFF	TGTGCCAGTAGTATATTCTCTGAAGCTTTCTTT
TRBD2	once	TRBV9	TRBJ2-5	CASSVDGTTKETQYF	TGTGCCAGCAGCGTAGATGGGACTACCAAAGAGACCCAGTACTTC
TRBD1	NA	TRBV4-1	TRBJ1-1	CASSLRQGRLNTEAFF	TGCGCCAGCAGTTTAAGACAGGGGAGACTGAACACTGAAGCTTTCTTT
NA	NA	TRBV14	TRBJ1-4	CASSQDQGRKLFF	TGTGCCAGCAGCCAAGACCAGGGCCGAAAACTGTTTTTT
NA	NA	TRBV7-6	TRBJ2-2	CASSYTGLGELFF	TGTGCCAGCAGCTACACAGGGCTCGGGGAGCTGTTTTTT
TRBD1	NA	TRBV5-5	TRBJ2-1	CASSPDRGHMGEQFF	TGTGCCAGCAGCCCCGACAGGGGACATATGGGTGAGCAGTTCTTC
TRBD1	NA	TRBV11-2	TRBJ1-2	CASSFLSLGQGYGYTF	TGTGCCAGCAGCTTCCTCTCTCTTGGACAGGGGTATGGCTACACCTTC
NA	once	TRBV18	TRBJ1-5	CASSPRADNSNQPQHF	TGTGCCAGCTCACCACGAGCTGACAATAGCAATCAGCCCCAGCATTTT
NA	NA	TRBV7-8	TRBJ1-2	CASTPQGNYGYTF	TGTGCCAGTACCCCTCAGGGAAACTATGGCTACACCTTC
TRBD1	NA	TRBV19	TRBJ2-2	CASSKDRWRAGELFF	TGTGCCAGTAGTAAGGACAGGTGGCGGGCCGGGGAGCTGTTTTTT
NA	NA	TRBV5-8	TRBJ1-2	CASSFYVPGTNYGYTF	TGTGCCAGCAGCTTCTACGTTCCGGGAACTAACTATGGCTACACCTTC
TRBD1	NA	TRBV27	TRBJ2-7	CASRKGQGRGPTYEQYF	TGTGCCAGCAGGAAGGGACAGGGAAGAGGGCCCACCTACGAGCAGTACTTC
NA	NA	TRBV25-1	TRBJ1-2	CASSQQGWNYGYTF	TGTGCCAGCAGTCAGCAGGGGTGGAACTATGGCTACACCTTC
NA	NA	TRBV5-1	TRBJ1-4	CASSLVGGTNEKLFF	TGCGCCAGCAGCTTGGTAGGGGGTACTAATGAAAAACTGTTTTTT
NA	once	TRBV3-1/TRBV3-2	TRBJ1-2	CASSQDLAGNGYTF	TGTGCCAGCAGCCAAGATCTGGCAGGGAATGGCTACACCTTC
NA	once	TRBV5-8	TRBJ1-5	CASSLDATGGGNQPQHF	TGTGCCAGCAGCTTGGACGCCACGGGAGGTGGTAATCAGCCCCAGCATTTT
NA	once	TRBV6-2/TRBV6-3	TRBJ1-1	CASSYPRGTTNTEAFF	TGTGCCAGCAGTTACCCCCGAGGGACAACCAACACTGAAGCTTTCTTT
TRBD1	few	TRBV19	TRBJ1-5	CASSIQGEGQPQHF	TGTGCCAGTAGTATACAGGGGGAAGGTCAGCCCCAGCATTTT
NA	NA	TRBV28	TRBJ1-1	CASRETGNTEAFF	TGTGCCAGCAGGGAGACAGGGAACACTGAAGCTTTCTTT
NA	NA	TRBV7-2	TRBJ1-2	CASSSRLQGGIGYGYTF	TGTGCCAGCAGCTCGAGACTTCAGGGAGGGATTGGCTATGGCTACACCTTC
NA	NA	TRBV19	TRBJ1-4	CASSIVTGWGEKLFF	TGTGCCAGTAGTATAGTTACAGGATGGGGTGAAAAACTGTTTTTT
NA	NA	TRBV9	TRBJ1-6	CASRGGTANSPLHF	TGTGCCAGCAGGGGCGGGACGGCCAATTCACCCCTCCACTTT
NA	NA	TRBV7-9	TRBJ2-7	CASSTQQGGSYEQYF	TGTGCCAGCAGCACCCAACAGGGGGGGTCCTACGAGCAGTACTTC
TRBD1	NA	TRBV5-1	TRBJ1-2	CASSSTLTGGGPTNYGYTF	TGCGCCAGCAGCTCTACCTTGACAGGGGGCGGACCGACTAACTATGGCTACACCTTC
TRBD1	NA	TRBV2	TRBJ2-5	CASSLDRGSRETQYF	TGTGCCAGCAGCCTGGACAGGGGTTCCAGAGAGACCCAGTACTTC
TRBD1	NA	TRBV6-5	TRBJ1-2	CASRGQGGRAGYTF	TGTGCCAGCAGGGGACAGGGCGGGCGGGCTGGCTACACCTTC
NA	NA	TRBV7-2	TRBJ2-7	CASSLAWGHEQYF	TGTGCCAGCAGCTTAGCGTGGGGCCACGAGCAGTACTTC
NA	NA	TRBV6-6	TRBJ2-6	CASSPPLNSGANVLTF	TGTGCCAGCAGTCCTCCCCTAAACTCTGGGGCCAACGTCCTGACTTTC
TRBD1	NA	TRBV9	TRBJ2-1	CASSPLGGQGTDEQFF	TGTGCCAGCAGCCCTCTTGGCGGACAGGGTACGGATGAGCAGTTCTTC
NA	NA	TRBV6-5	TRBJ2-7	CASLGDHYEQYF	TGTGCCAGTTTAGGGGATCATTACGAGCAGTACTTC
NA	NA	TRBV18	TRBJ1-1	CASSPTPRTEAFF	TGTGCCAGCTCACCCACTCCGAGGACTGAAGCTTTCTTT
NA	NA	TRBV2	TRBJ1-4	CASSEVATSEKLFF	TGTGCCAGCAGTGAAGTCGCGACAAGTGAAAAACTGTTTTTT
TRBD2	NA	TRBV7-9	TRBJ2-1	CASSLVGSGAGYNEQFF	TGTGCCAGCAGCTTAGTTGGTAGCGGGGCCGGATACAATGAGCAGTTCTTC
NA	NA	TRBV4-1	TRBJ2-7	CASSQGGPNYEQYF	TGCGCCAGCAGCCAAGGCGGGCCGAACTACGAGCAGTACTTC
TRBD1	NA	TRBV4-1	TRBJ1-1	CASSQLPGTGGLNTEAFF	TGCGCCAGCAGCCAACTCCCCGGGACAGGGGGCTTGAACACTGAAGCTTTCTTT
NA	NA	TRBV9	TRBJ1-3	CASSVASSSGNTIYF	TGTGCCAGCAGCGTAGCTTCCAGCTCTGGAAACACCATATATTTT
NA	NA	TRBV19	TRBJ2-3	CASSIQGQGNTQYF	TGTGCCAGTAGTATTCAGGGGCAGGGAAATACGCAGTATTTT
NA	NA	TRBV6-5	TRBJ2-3	CASSVGRASTDTQYF	TGTGCCAGCAGCGTGGGCAGGGCGAGCACAGATACGCAGTATTTT
NA	NA	TRBV27	TRBJ2-3	CASRNGGDTQYF	TGTGCCAGCAGAAATGGGGGCGATACGCAGTATTTT
TRBD1	NA	TRBV10-3	TRBJ1-2	CAISLTGADGYTF	TGTGCCATCAGCCTGACAGGGGCAGATGGCTACACCTTC
NA	NA	TRBV5-4	TRBJ1-1	CASSTNTEAFF	TGTGCCAGCAGTACAAACACTGAAGCTTTCTTT
NA	NA	TRBV19	TRBJ1-1	CASSEGVGTEAFF	TGTGCCAGTAGTGAAGGGGTCGGCACTGAAGCTTTCTTT
NA	NA	TRBV24-1	TRBJ2-7	CATSDLQHRWAYEQYF	TGTGCCACCAGTGATTTGCAACACAGATGGGCCTACGAGCAGTACTTC